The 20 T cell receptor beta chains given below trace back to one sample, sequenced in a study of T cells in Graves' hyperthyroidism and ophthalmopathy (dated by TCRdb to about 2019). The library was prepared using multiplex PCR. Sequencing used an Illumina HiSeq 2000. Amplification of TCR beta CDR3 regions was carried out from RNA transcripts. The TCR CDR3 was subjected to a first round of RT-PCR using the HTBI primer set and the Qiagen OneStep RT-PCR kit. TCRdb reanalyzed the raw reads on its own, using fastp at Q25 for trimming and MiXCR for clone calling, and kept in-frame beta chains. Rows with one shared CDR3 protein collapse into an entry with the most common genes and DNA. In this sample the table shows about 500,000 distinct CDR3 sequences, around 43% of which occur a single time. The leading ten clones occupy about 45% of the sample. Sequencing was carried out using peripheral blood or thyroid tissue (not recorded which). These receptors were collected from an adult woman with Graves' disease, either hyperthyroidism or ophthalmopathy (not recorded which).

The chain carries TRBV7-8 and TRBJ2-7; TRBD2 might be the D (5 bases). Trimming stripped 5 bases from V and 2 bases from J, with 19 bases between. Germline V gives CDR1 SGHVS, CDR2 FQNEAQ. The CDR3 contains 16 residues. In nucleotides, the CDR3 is TGTGCCAGCAGCCCTAAAGGGAGTGGGCGCCCCTACGAGCAGTACTTC. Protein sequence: CASSPKGSGRPYEQYF.

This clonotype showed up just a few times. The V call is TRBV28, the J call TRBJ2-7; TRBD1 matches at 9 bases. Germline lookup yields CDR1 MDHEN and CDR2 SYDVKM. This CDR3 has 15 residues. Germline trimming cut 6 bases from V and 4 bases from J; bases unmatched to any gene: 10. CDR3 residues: CASRQTGGDPYEQYF. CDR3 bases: TGTGCCAGCAGGCAAACAGGGGGCGATCCTTACGAGCAGTACTTC. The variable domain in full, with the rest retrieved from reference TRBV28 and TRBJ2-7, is DVKVTQSSRYLVKRTGEKVFLECVQDMDHENMFWYRQDPGLGLRLIYFSYDVKMKEKGDIPEGYSVSREKKERFSLILESASTNQTSMYLCASRQTGGDPYEQYFGPGTRLTVT.

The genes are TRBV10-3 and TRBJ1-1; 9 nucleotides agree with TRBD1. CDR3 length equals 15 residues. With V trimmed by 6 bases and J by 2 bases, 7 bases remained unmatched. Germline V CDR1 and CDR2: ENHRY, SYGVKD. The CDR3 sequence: CAISRTGDKNTEAFF. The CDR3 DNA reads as TGTGCCATCAGCCGGACAGGGGACAAAAACACTGAAGCTTTCTTT.

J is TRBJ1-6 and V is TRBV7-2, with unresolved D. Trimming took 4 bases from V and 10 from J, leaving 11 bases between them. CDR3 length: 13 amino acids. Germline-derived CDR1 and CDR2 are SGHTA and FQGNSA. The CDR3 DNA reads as TGTGCCAGCAGCTCTGCCTCCGGGTCACCCCTCCACTTT. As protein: CASSSASGSPLHF. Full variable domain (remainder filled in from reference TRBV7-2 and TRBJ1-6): GAGVSQSPSNKVTEKGKDVELRCDPISGHTALYWYRQSLGQGLEFLIYFQGNSAPDKSGLPSDRFSAERTGGSVSTLTIQRTQQEDSAVYLCASSSASGSPLHFGNGTRLTVT.

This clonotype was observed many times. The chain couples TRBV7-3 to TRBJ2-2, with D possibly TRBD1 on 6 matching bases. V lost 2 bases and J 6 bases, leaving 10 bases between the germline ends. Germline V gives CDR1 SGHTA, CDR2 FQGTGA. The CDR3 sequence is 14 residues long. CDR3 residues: CASSLWSGAGELFF. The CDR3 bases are TGTGCCAGCAGCTTATGGTCAGGGGCCGGGGAGCTGTTTTTT.

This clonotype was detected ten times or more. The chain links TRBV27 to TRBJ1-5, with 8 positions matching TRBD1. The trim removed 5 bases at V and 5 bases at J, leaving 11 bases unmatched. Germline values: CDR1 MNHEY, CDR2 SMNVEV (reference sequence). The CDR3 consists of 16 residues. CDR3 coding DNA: TGTGCCAGCAGTCCACACCAGGGGGCCTCCTATCAGCCCCAGCATTTT. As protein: CASSPHQGASYQPQHF.

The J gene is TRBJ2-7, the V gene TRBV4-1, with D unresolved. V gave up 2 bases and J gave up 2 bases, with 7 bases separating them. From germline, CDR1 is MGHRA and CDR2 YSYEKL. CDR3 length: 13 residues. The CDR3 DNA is TGCGCCAGCAGCCAAAGAGCTACCTACGAGCAGTACTTC. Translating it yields CASSQRATYEQYF.

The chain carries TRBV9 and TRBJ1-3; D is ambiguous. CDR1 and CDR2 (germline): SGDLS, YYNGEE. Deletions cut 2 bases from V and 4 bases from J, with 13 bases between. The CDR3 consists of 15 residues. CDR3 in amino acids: CASSVEGQVGNTIYF. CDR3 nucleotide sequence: TGTGCCAGCAGCGTTGAAGGCCAGGTGGGAAACACCATATATTTT.

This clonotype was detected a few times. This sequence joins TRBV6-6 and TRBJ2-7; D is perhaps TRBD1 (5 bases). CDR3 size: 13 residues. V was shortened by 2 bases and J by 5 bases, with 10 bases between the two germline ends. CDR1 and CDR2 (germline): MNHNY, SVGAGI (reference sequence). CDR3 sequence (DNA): TGTGCCAGCAGTTACCAGGGTGTCGACGAGCAGTACTTC. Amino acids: CASSYQGVDEQYF.

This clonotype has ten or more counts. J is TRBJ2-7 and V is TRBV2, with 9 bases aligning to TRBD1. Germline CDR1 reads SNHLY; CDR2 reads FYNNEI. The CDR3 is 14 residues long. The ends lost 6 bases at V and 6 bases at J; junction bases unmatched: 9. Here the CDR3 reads CASRDDRGVSEQYF. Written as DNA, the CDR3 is TGTGCCAGCAGGGACGACAGGGGGGTCTCCGAGCAGTACTTC. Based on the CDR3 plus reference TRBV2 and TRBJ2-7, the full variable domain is EPEVTQTPSHQVTQMGQEVILRCVPISNHLYFYWYRQILGQKVEFLVSFYNNEISEKSEIFDDQFSVERPDGSNFTLKIRSTKLEDSAMYFCASRDDRGVSEQYFGPGTRLTVT.

The CDR3 reads CASSAGGRTGELFF. The DNA for the CDR3 is TGTGCCAGCAGCGCAGGGGGAAGGACCGGGGAGCTGTTTTTT. This sequence joins TRBV7-8 and TRBJ2-2; 7 nucleotides match TRBD1. Trimming removed 5 bases from V and 5 bases from J; junction bases left unmatched: 5. CDR1 is SGHVS, CDR2 FQNEAQ, per germline. This CDR3 spans 14 amino acids.

The chain's CDR3 is CASSPTALQGNGYGYTF. In DNA, the CDR3 is TGTGCCAGCAGTCCCACAGCGTTACAGGGGAACGGCTATGGCTACACCTTC. The rearrangement uses TRBV7-3 and TRBJ1-6, with 7 positions matching TRBD1. The last part of the DNA fits TRBJ1-2 better; the J call may be wrong. CDR1 is SGHTA and CDR2 is FQGTGA in the germline V gene. This CDR3 is built from 17 residues.

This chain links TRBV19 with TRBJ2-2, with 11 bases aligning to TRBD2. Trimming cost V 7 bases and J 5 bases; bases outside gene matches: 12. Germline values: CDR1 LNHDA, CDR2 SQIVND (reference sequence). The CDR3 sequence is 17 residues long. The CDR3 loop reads CASTNRLAGIGTGELFF. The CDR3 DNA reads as TGTGCCAGTACCAACCGACTAGCGGGAATTGGAACCGGGGAGCTGTTTTTT.

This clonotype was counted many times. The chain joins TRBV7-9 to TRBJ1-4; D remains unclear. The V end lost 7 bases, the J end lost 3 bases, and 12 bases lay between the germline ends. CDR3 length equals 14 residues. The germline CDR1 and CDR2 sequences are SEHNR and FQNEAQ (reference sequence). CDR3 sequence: CASNEIGANEKLFF. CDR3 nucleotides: TGTGCCAGCAACGAGATTGGAGCTAATGAAAAACTGTTTTTT.

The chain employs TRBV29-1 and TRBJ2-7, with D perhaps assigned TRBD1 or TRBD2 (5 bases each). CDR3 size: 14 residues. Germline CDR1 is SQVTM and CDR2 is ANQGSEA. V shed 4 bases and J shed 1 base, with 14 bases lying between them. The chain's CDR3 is CSVGGDGQSYEQYF. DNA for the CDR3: TGCAGCGTTGGTGGGGACGGTCAGTCCTACGAGCAGTACTTC.

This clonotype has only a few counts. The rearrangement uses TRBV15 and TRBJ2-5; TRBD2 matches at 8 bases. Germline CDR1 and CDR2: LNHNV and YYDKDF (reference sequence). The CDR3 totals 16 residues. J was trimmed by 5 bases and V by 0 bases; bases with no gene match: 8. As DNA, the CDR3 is TGTGCCACCAGCAGAGACAGCGGGAGTCGTTTGGAGACCCAGTACTTC. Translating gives CATSRDSGSRLETQYF.

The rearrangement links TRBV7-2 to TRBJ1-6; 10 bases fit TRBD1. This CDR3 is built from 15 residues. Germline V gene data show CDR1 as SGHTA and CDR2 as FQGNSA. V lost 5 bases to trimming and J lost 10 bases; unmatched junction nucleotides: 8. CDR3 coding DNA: TGTGCCAGCAGCCCTCGACAGGGGGCTGAGTCACCCCTCCACTTT. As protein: CASSPRQGAESPLHF.

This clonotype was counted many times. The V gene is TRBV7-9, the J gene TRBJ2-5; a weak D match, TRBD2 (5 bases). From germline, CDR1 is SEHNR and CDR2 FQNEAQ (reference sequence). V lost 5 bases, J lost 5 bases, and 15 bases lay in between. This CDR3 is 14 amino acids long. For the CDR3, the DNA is TGTGCCAGCAGCCCCGGACTCGCAGGCGAGACCCAGTACTTC. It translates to CASSPGLAGETQYF.

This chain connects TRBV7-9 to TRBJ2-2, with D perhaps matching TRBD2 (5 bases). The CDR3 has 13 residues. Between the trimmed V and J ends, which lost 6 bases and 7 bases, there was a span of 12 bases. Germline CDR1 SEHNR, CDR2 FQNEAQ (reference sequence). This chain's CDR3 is CASRPNRDGELFF. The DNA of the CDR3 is TGTGCCAGCAGGCCAAACCGGGACGGGGAGCTGTTTTTT. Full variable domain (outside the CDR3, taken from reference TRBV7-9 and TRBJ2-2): DTGVSQNPRHKITKRGQNVTFRCDPISEHNRLYWYRQTLGQGPEFLTYFQNEAQLEKSRLLSDRFSAERPKGSFSTLEIQRTEQGDSAMYLCASRPNRDGELFFGEGSRLTVL.

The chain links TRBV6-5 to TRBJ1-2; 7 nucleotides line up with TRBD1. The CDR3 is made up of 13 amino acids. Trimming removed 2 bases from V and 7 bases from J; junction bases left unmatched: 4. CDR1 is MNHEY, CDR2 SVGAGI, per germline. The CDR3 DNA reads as TGTGCCAGCAGTTACGGGACAGTCTGTGGCTACACCTTC. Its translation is CASSYGTVCGYTF.